The next 8 T cell receptor beta chains were all read from a single sample in a study of post-analysis software for immune sequencing data. Points from the study as a whole: Roughly five TRBV segments were significantly more frequent in patients than in controls. TRBV5-6, TRBV5-1 and TRBV20-1 were among these segments.

cDNA libraries of TCR beta carried unique molecular identifiers. TCRdb ran MiXCR on the PCR reads and lists one entry per CDR3 protein. The table includes roughly 650,000 distinct CDR3 sequences, approximately 59% detected once. No antigens are known for them. Sequencing input: blood. These receptors originate from a girl aged 2 to 9 with multiple sclerosis.

The chain joins TRBV20-1 to TRBJ2-3, with D uncertain. Germline V gene sequence: CDR1 DFQATT, CDR2 SNEGSKA (reference sequence). The CDR3 loop spans 13 amino acids. The germline V and J ends were trimmed by 2 bases and 4 bases, with 10 bases remaining between them. For the CDR3, the DNA is TGCAGTGCTAGACGTCTAGTTTCAGATACGCAGTATTTT. It codes for CSARRLVSDTQYF.

The chain joins TRBV5-1 to TRBJ2-7, with 10 bases lining up with TRBD1. The CDR3 consists of 14 residues. The germline V gene encodes CDR1 SGHRS and CDR2 YFSETQ. Unmatched junction bases numbered 7, after V lost 4 bases and J lost 6 bases. CDR3 nucleotides: TGCGCCAGCAGCACGAGGACAGGGGGAAGCGAGCAGTACTTC. Translation gives CASSTRTGGSEQYF.

A single count supports this clonotype. The gene calls are TRBV2 and TRBJ2-2; no reliable D call. V dropped 1 base and J dropped 8 bases, with 23 bases sitting between them. The germline V gene has CDR1 SNHLY and CDR2 FYNNEI. CDR3 length: 18 residues. CDR3 sequence: CASSEEALQLDGSGELFF. CDR3 sequence (DNA): TGTGCCAGCAGTGAAGAGGCCCTCCAATTGGACGGGTCGGGGGAGCTGTTTTTT.

The chain has TRBV29-1 and TRBJ2-3; D is ambiguous. V was clipped by 0 bases and J by 0 bases, with 7 bases between them. CDR3 length: 14 amino acids. Germline V gives CDR1 SQVTM, CDR2 ANQGSEA. This chain's CDR3 is CSVEEETSTDTQYF. CDR3 in DNA: TGCAGCGTTGAAGAGGAGACAAGCACAGATACGCAGTATTTT.

V usage is TRBV7-2 and J usage is TRBJ2-3, with TRBD2 identical over 8 bases. CDR3 length equals 15 residues. The V and J ends lost 3 bases and 2 bases, in that order; junction bases with no gene match: 4. The germline CDR1 and CDR2 sequences are SGHTA and FQGNSA. The CDR3 DNA sequence: TGTGCCAGCAGCTTTAGCGGGGCGTTCACAGATACGCAGTATTTT. Residues: CASSFSGAFTDTQYF. The full variable domain, in which reference TRBV7-2 and TRBJ2-3 provide the parts outside the CDR3, is GAGVSQSPSNKVTEKGKDVELRCDPISGHTALYWYRQSLGQGLEFLIYFQGNSAPDKSGLPSDRFSAERTGGSVSTLTIQRTQQEDSAVYLCASSFSGAFTDTQYFGPGTRLTVL.

The V call is TRBV6-5, the J call TRBJ2-1, with 10 bases lining up with TRBD1. Per the germline V gene, CDR1 is MNHEY and CDR2 is SVGAGI. There are 15 residues in the CDR3. Trimming removed 2 bases from V and 2 bases from J; junction bases left unmatched: 0. This CDR3 reads CASSYGTGAYNEQFF. The CDR3 DNA follows: TGTGCCAGCAGTTACGGGACAGGGGCCTACAATGAGCAGTTCTTC.

V is TRBV2 and J is TRBJ2-1; 7 bases agree with TRBD1. The V gene end was trimmed by 10 bases and the J gene end by 4 bases; junction bases not matched to a gene: 7. CDR1 SNHLY and CDR2 FYNNEI come from the germline V gene. The CDR3 spans 13 residues. The CDR3 is CATATGPYNEQFF. DNA of the CDR3: TGTGCCACAGCGACAGGGCCTTACAATGAGCAGTTCTTC.

The chain couples TRBV7-2 to TRBJ2-3, with a possible D match to TRBD2 (6 bases). The CDR3 totals 15 residues. V was trimmed by 3 bases and J by 6 bases, leaving 16 bases between them. Per the germline V gene, CDR1 is SGHTA and CDR2 is FQGNSA. As DNA, the CDR3 is TGTGCCAGCAGCTTGCGCGGGAACCAGTACGATACGCAGTATTTT. Translated, it gives CASSLRGNQYDTQYF.